The clone carrying this T cell receptor (beta chain) was counted once. The CDR3 covers 12 residues. Trimming took off 7 bases at V and 5 bases at J, with 11 bases between the two ends. Clones were read by immunoSEQ multiplex PCR, and TCRdb kept only the in-frame ones, dropping some. The table records roughly 230,000 clones, roughly four fifths of them present only once. These data belong to a study of blood T cell repertoires in COVID-19. The chain joins TRBV12-3 or TRBV12-4 to TRBJ1-1, with D perhaps matching TRBD1 (5 bases). This clonotype was sampled from a woman aged 45-59 years with acute or convalescent COVID-19. The sample was peripheral blood. Here the CDR3 DNA reads TGTGCCAGCACCCAGGAGGGGACTGAAGCTTTCTTT. Translation gives CASTQEGTEAFF.